Included here is one T cell receptor beta chain sequence, with context. The source of the sample is a study of T cell changes during pregnancy in multiple sclerosis. Losses at the gene ends were 1 base for V and 5 bases for J; bases not matched to a gene: 3. Germline V gene sequence: CDR1 SEHNR, CDR2 FQNEAQ (reference sequence). The CDR3 length is 14 residues. Produced via immunoSEQ multiplex PCR; TCRdb's table is partial and in-frame only. Among about 55,000 clones listed, 94% were seen once. The input for sequencing was CD8+ T cells from peripheral blood mononuclear cells, taken after pregnancy. The rearrangement uses TRBV7-9 and TRBJ1-2; 8 bases align to TRBD1. The clonotype comes from a female donor with multiple sclerosis, enrolled in a pregnancy study. CDR3 loop: CASSLVTGGYGYTF. CDR3 sequence (DNA): TGTGCCAGCAGCTTAGTTACAGGGGGGTATGGCTACACCTTC.